The rows below give T cell receptor beta chains drawn from one sample of a study of long-term antiretroviral therapy in people with HIV. Clones were read by immunoSEQ multiplex PCR, and TCRdb kept only the in-frame ones, dropping some. The profile shows fewer than 35,000 clones, almost 85% of them singletons. Here the sequenced sample was unsorted PBMCs, taken approximately 3.3 years after starting antiretroviral therapy. Every receptor here comes from a man aged 18 to 30 with HIV. The CDR3 runs from the conserved cysteine through the conserved F or W. The order of the fields is J gene, V gene, CDR3 protein.

>TRBJ1-1|TRBV28
CASSLNRVTEAFF
>TRBJ1-3|TRBV7-6
CASSAVEGFSGNTIYF
>TRBJ2-2|TRBV5-8
CASSPLLKGHTGELFF
>TRBJ2-3|TRBV10-3
CAISEWLSGHSTDTQYF
>TRBJ1-2|TRBV27
CASRMTGGYGYTF
>TRBJ1-5|TRBV5-6
CASSLGTGTQPQHF
>TRBJ2-2|TRBV4-2
CASSDSGGGMTGELFF
>TRBJ2-7|TRBV5-6
CASRSTESSYEQYF
>TRBJ2-3|TRBV27
CASSLLAGTTDTQYF
>TRBJ2-7|TRBV10-1
CASSATGALFEQYF
>TRBJ1-4|TRBV5-4
CASSSQQGANEKLFF
>TRBJ1-4|TRBV6-1
CASSEHISTNEKLFF
>TRBJ2-7|TRBV6-6
CASSFWDRGNEQYF
>TRBJ1-1|TRBV2
CASRGVPNTEAFF
>TRBJ2-3|TRBV5-1
CASSSPSGSGTDTQYF
>TRBJ1-1|TRBV15
CATSRDRGPTEAFF
>TRBJ2-1|TRBV4-2
CASSQETSVHEQFF
>TRBJ2-2|TRBV7-6
CASSAGHNTGELFF
>TRBJ2-1|TRBV29-1
CSAPGRDNNEQFF
>TRBJ1-1|TRBV19
CASSIIPGSRPFEAFF
>TRBJ2-2|TRBV28
CASSLFEGTGNTGELFF
>TRBJ2-1|TRBV7-2
CASSLTQDGYNEQFF
>TRBJ2-4|TRBV15
CATETPLAKNIQYF
>TRBJ1-2|TRBV28
CASSLPPGQGNYGYTF
>TRBJ2-2|TRBV11-3
CASSSRERAYTGELFF
>TRBJ2-1|TRBV4-3
CASSQGTGTGGGYEQFF
>TRBJ1-1|TRBV5-6
CASSLGVGNTEAFF
>TRBJ1-5|TRBV5-6
CASSLMDRGHQPQHF
>TRBJ1-2|TRBV7-2
CASSSPTVSNYGYTF
>TRBJ2-2|TRBV7-2
CASTSGTSGAGELFF
>TRBJ1-5|TRBV15
CATSRGQGDQPQHF
>TRBJ1-2|TRBV5-6
CASSFAGYSYGYTF
>TRBJ1-1|TRBV5-1
CASSSKPGPNTEAFF
>TRBJ1-4|TRBV6-1
CASRARRGAGEKLFF
>TRBJ2-1|TRBV4-1
CASSQRDYSYNEQFF
>TRBJ2-3|TRBV18
CASSPESGGPTGDTQYF
>TRBJ1-2|TRBV19
CASSTGQGAQDGYTF
>TRBJ1-1|TRBV14
CASSQEGQGGTEAFF
>TRBJ1-2|TRBV29-1
CSALHRGAYGYTF
>TRBJ1-1|TRBV9
CASSVQGRGTTEAFF
>TRBJ1-5|TRBV27
CASSQGQGNQPQHF
>TRBJ2-1|TRBV14
CASSQDPGQGDNEQFF
>TRBJ1-2|TRBV2
CASRRDRGGSGYTF
>TRBJ2-7|TRBV9
CASSVSIGSSYEQYF
>TRBJ2-7|TRBV27
CASSLSRTGTGDEQYF
>TRBJ1-5|TRBV10-3
CAISAAGTGGNQPQHF
>TRBJ2-7|TRBV27
CASSLAGPYSYEQYF
>TRBJ1-3|TRBV7-2
CASSSQAGAGNTIYF
>TRBJ2-7|TRBV12-5
CASGLFRRGEQYF
>TRBJ1-2|TRBV6-5
CASGGYGYGYTF
>TRBJ2-1|TRBV27
CASSYLAGNNEQFF
>TRBJ1-3|TRBV9
CASSVTGGGSGNTIYF
>TRBJ2-7|TRBV27
CASSTSRHGSYEQYF
>TRBJ2-1|TRBV6-6
CASSPSGAGAHTEQFF
>TRBJ1-2|TRBV6-1
CASSDRGQGTYGYTF
>TRBJ1-3|TRBV28
CASSGAEGRGRLGNTIYF
>TRBJ2-7|TRBV5-6
CASSFSSYEQYF
>TRBJ2-7|TRBV11-2
CASSSYPSGVSSYEQYF
>TRBJ2-1|TRBV6-5
CASSYWGNEQFF
>TRBJ2-7|TRBV20-1
CSALSTYEQYF